Given below is one TCR beta chain in context. No antigen is known for it. This specimen comes from a study of monozygotic twins with inflammatory bowel disease. Findings and caveats of the study: Telling different T cell subtypes apart from each other was not possible.

The length of the CDR3 is 15 residues. Per the germline V gene, CDR1 is MGHRA and CDR2 is YSYEKL. Per TCR library, about 3.5 ug of total RNA was used. No DNA is given; TCRdb re-called the 5' RACE reads and lists each CDR3 protein once. This sample lists approximately 400,000 distinct CDR3 sequences; its ten largest clones have approximately 2.3%. The blood volume drawn from each donor was 2 to 3 ml. Sample: blood. This chain joins TRBV4-1 and TRBJ2-3; TCRdb calls TRBD2, which cannot be checked without DNA. This clonotype was sampled from a human donor with ulcerative colitis or Crohn's disease, or a healthy co-twin of an affected twin (not recorded which). The chain's CDR3 is CASSQVPLAGDTQYF.